A single sample gave rise to the 23 T cell receptor beta chains below, sequenced in a study of CD8+ T cells in alopecia areata. The treatment denotes: oral pan-JAK inhibitor, 5-10 mg twice daily. In each case, RNA was isolated and then reverse transcribed into cDNA as the sequencing template. TCRdb's table, derived via immunoSEQ multiplex PCR, lists solely in-frame clones and lacks some. Of approximately 220,000 clones listed, 35% to 40% are singletons. The input for sequencing was CD4+ T cells sorted from blood, taken at approximately week 30, from a patient treated with tofacitinib. These receptors were taken from a human donor with alopecia areata.

The chain links TRBV6-5 to TRBJ1-1, with 10 bases lining up with TRBD1. CDR3 length: 14 amino acids. V was clipped by 5 bases and J by 5 bases; unmatched bases: 5. CDR1 and CDR2 (germline): MNHEY, SVGAGI. The CDR3 DNA is TGTGCCAGCAGTGACGGACAGGGGGTGACTGAAGCTTTCTTT. This gives the protein CASSDGQGVTEAFF.

The chain uses TRBV11-2 and TRBJ2-1; D not resolved. From germline, CDR1 is SGHAT and CDR2 FQNNGV. This CDR3 spans 11 amino acids. V lost 1 base to trimming and J lost 6 bases, with 1 base between them. As DNA, the CDR3 is TGTGCCAGCAGCTTAGGCAATGAGCAGTTCTTC. Translated, it gives CASSLGNEQFF.

The V and J genes are TRBV29-1 and TRBJ2-7; 11 bases line up with TRBD2. Germline V gene data show CDR1 as SQVTM and CDR2 as ANQGSEA. The CDR3 loop spans 17 amino acids. The V and J ends lost 4 bases and 4 bases, in that order; junction bases with no gene match: 15. The CDR3 nucleotides are TGCAGCGTTGGATTATTTGGGCTAGCGGGAGGTCGGTACGAGCAGTACTTC. As protein: CSVGLFGLAGGRYEQYF.

J is TRBJ1-5 and V is TRBV30; D remains unclear. Germline V gene data show CDR1 as GTSNPN and CDR2 as SVGIG (reference sequence). This CDR3 has 15 amino acids. The ends were cut back, 3 bases at V and 2 bases at J, with 14 bases in the middle. As DNA, the CDR3 is TGTGCCTGGAGCCCCGGGCAGTCAGGCAATCAGCCCCAGCATTTT. This codes for CAWSPGQSGNQPQHF.

This clone has only a few counts. The J gene is TRBJ2-1, the V gene TRBV5-1; the match to TRBD2 covers 7 bases. CDR1 SGHRS and CDR2 YFSETQ come from the germline V gene. The CDR3 runs to 16 residues. With 0 bases clipped from V and 2 bases from J, the junction kept 5 bases outside the gene matches. The CDR3 sequence is CASSLAGGGTYNEQFF. In nucleotides, the CDR3 is TGCGCCAGCAGCTTGGCTGGCGGGGGTACCTACAATGAGCAGTTCTTC.

The chain employs TRBV5-1 and TRBJ2-7; D ambiguous. Germline V gene data show CDR1 as SGHRS and CDR2 as YFSETQ. CDR3 size: 13 residues. Trimming removed 4 bases at V and 2 bases at J, with 10 bases between. The CDR3 nucleotides are TGCGCCAGCAGCGAAGACGGAGCCTACGAGCAGTACTTC. It translates to CASSEDGAYEQYF.

V usage is TRBV5-1 and J usage is TRBJ2-3; possibly TRBD2 for D (5 bases). Germline CDR1 SGHRS, CDR2 YFSETQ. The CDR3 loop spans 16 amino acids. Trimming removed 4 bases from V and 0 bases from J, with 15 bases in between. CDR3 protein: CASSARGPPSTDTQYF. DNA for the CDR3: TGCGCCAGCAGCGCAAGAGGGCCCCCTAGCACAGATACGCAGTATTTT.

The genes are TRBV6-5 and TRBJ2-1; tentative D call: TRBD2 (5 bases). The V gene lost 5 bases and the J gene lost 5 bases, with 13 bases spanning the gap. CDR3 size: 14 residues. Germline V gene data show CDR1 as MNHEY and CDR2 as SVGAGI. CDR3 region: CASSTRLRNNEQFF. CDR3 sequence (DNA): TGTGCCAGCAGTACCCGACTAAGGAACAATGAGCAGTTCTTC.

This chain uses TRBV10-3 with TRBJ2-1; no definite D call. V lost 3 bases and J 3 bases, leaving 30 bases between the germline ends. The CDR3 totals 21 residues. CDR1 ENHRY and CDR2 SYGVKD come from the germline V gene. In DNA, the CDR3 is TGTGCCATCAGTGATCGGCTCACTGACACTACCCACACTTTCTACTACAATGAGCAGTTCTTC. Its translation is CAISDRLTDTTHTFYYNEQFF.

Only a few counts were recorded for this clone. This rearrangement joins TRBV5-6 to TRBJ2-1; D might be TRBD1 or TRBD2, each matching 5 bases. Trimming took 4 bases from V and 9 from J, leaving 20 bases between them. The CDR3 contains 15 residues. Per the germline V gene, CDR1 is SGHDT and CDR2 is YYEEEE. The CDR3 spells CASSVRAFWGGEQFF. The CDR3 coding sequence is TGTGCCAGCAGCGTGAGGGCCTTTTGGGGCGGTGAGCAGTTCTTC.

A few counts support this clone. CDR3: CASSFRTSGSNEQYF. DNA of the CDR3: TGTGCCAGCAGCTTCCGAACTAGCGGGAGCAACGAGCAGTACTTC. J is TRBJ2-7 and V is TRBV7-8; TRBD2 matches 11 bases. V dropped 3 bases and J dropped 5; count of bases not matched to a gene: 6. The germline V gene encodes CDR1 SGHVS and CDR2 FQNEAQ. The CDR3 is 15 residues long.

The chain is built from TRBV2 and TRBJ2-3; D could derive from TRBD1 or TRBD2 (5 bases each). The CDR3 loop spans 14 amino acids. The V end lost 2 bases, the J end lost 2 bases, and 8 bases lay between the germline ends. Germline CDR1 SNHLY, CDR2 FYNNEI. The CDR3 loop is CASSEWGTTDTQYF. The CDR3, as DNA: TGTGCCAGCAGTGAATGGGGGACCACAGATACGCAGTATTTT. Variable domain in full (rest from reference TRBV2 and TRBJ2-3): EPEVTQTPSHQVTQMGQEVILRCVPISNHLYFYWYRQILGQKVEFLVSFYNNEISEKSEIFDDQFSVERPDGSNFTLKIRSTKLEDSAMYFCASSEWGTTDTQYFGPGTRLTVL.

The chain has TRBV29-1 and TRBJ1-1; tentatively, D is TRBD1 (5 bases). Germline CDR1 SQVTM, CDR2 ANQGSEA. The CDR3 runs to 12 residues. The V gene lost 4 bases and the J gene lost 1 base, with 7 bases spanning the gap. The CDR3 DNA follows: TGCAGCGTTGGACAGCCGAACACTGAAGCTTTCTTT. The encoded protein is CSVGQPNTEAFF. Complete variable domain (other parts from reference TRBV29-1 and TRBJ1-1): SAVISQKPSRDICQRGTSLTIQCQVDSQVTMMFWYRQQPGQSLTLIATANQGSEATYESGFVIDKFPISRPNLTFSTLTVSNMSPEDSSIYLCSVGQPNTEAFFGQGTRLTVV.

This rearrangement joins TRBV9 to TRBJ1-2; the D gene is possibly TRBD1 (6 bases). Germline values: CDR1 SGDLS, CDR2 YYNGEE. V lost 0 bases, J lost 3 bases, and 15 bases lay in between. CDR3 length: 16 residues. CDR3 sequence reads: CASSVGQVALYYGYTF. In DNA form, the CDR3 reads TGTGCCAGCAGCGTAGGACAGGTGGCCTTGTACTATGGCTACACCTTC.

This clone was counted a few times. The chain employs TRBV2 and TRBJ2-1; D is undetermined. The CDR3 is 13 amino acids. V was shortened by 4 bases and J by 10 bases, with 14 bases between the two germline ends. Germline V gene data show CDR1 as SNHLY and CDR2 as FYNNEI. The CDR3 loop is CASSGPPRNEQFF. For the CDR3, the DNA is TGTGCCAGCAGTGGACCGCCTAGGAACGAGCAGTTCTTC.

This clone was seen only a few times. This rearrangement joins TRBV13 to TRBJ2-7; 8 bases are shared with TRBD2. V dropped 6 bases and J dropped 6; count of bases not matched to a gene: 10. The CDR3 runs 14 residues. Germline V lookup: CDR1 PRHDT, CDR2 FYEKMQ (reference sequence). The CDR3 region has the DNA TGTGCCAGCAGGGATGCGGGAGGCTCCCTCGAGCAGTACTTC. Translating gives CASRDAGGSLEQYF.

This chain links TRBV5-4 with TRBJ2-2; perhaps D is TRBD1 or TRBD2 (5 bases each). V lost 4 bases and J 4 bases, leaving 17 bases between the germline ends. Germline loops: CDR1 SGHNT, CDR2 YYREEE (reference sequence). The CDR3 is 16 residues long. The CDR3 region is CASSGAGAGSTGELFF. CDR3 nucleotide sequence: TGTGCCAGCAGCGGGGCCGGGGCAGGGAGCACCGGGGAGCTGTTTTTT.

The rearrangement joins TRBV6-5 to TRBJ1-4, with D unresolved. Germline V gene sequence: CDR1 MNHEY, CDR2 SVGAGI. The germline V and J ends were trimmed by 5 bases and 6 bases, with 16 bases remaining between them. The CDR3 length is 15 residues. Written as DNA, the CDR3 is TGTGCCAGCAGTGGCCGGGAGGGCCCAGATGAAAAACTGTTTTTT. It yields the protein CASSGREGPDEKLFF.

The chain employs TRBV4-1 and TRBJ1-1; 7 bases agree with TRBD1. CDR3 size: 17 residues. The V gene end was trimmed by 0 bases and the J gene end by 1 base; junction bases not matched to a gene: 8. Germline CDR1 and CDR2: MGHRA and YSYEKL. The CDR3 nucleotides read TGCGCCAGCAGCCAAGAGGTAGAGGGGGCCAGGAACACTGAAGCTTTCTTT. Its translation is CASSQEVEGARNTEAFF.

A single count supports this clone. This chain links TRBV6-1 with TRBJ1-2; 8 nucleotides match TRBD1. The germline CDR1 and CDR2 sequences are MNHNS and SASEGT. J gave up 2 bases and V 1 base, and 6 bases lay outside the gene matches. This CDR3 has 16 residues. The CDR3 here is CASSEGDRPTNYGYTF. CDR3 bases: TGTGCCAGCAGTGAAGGGGACAGGCCCACCAACTATGGCTACACCTTC.

The rearrangement uses TRBV6-5 and TRBJ2-7, with a weak D call TRBD2 (5 bases). The germline V gene encodes CDR1 MNHEY and CDR2 SVGAGI. The CDR3 loop spans 14 amino acids. V was clipped by 6 bases and J by 7 bases, with 19 bases between them. The CDR3 reads CASRLRRASGEQYF. In DNA, the CDR3 is TGTGCCAGCAGGCTCAGGCGGGCCTCGGGAGAGCAGTACTTC.

This clone came up once. The CDR3 DNA follows: TGTGCCAGCAGCTCTAGGACAGGGAGCGAGCAGTACTTC. Protein product: CASSSRTGSEQYF. V gene TRBV9 combines with J gene TRBJ2-7; 8 bases map to TRBD1. J lost 6 bases, V lost 4 bases, and 6 bases had no gene match. The CDR3 totals 13 residues. Germline lookup yields CDR1 SGDLS and CDR2 YYNGEE. The full variable domain, in which reference TRBV9 and TRBJ2-7 provide the parts outside the CDR3, is DSGVTQTPKHLITATGQRVTLRCSPRSGDLSVYWYQQSLDQGLQFLIQYYNGEERAKGNILERFSAQQFPDLHSELNLSSLELGDSALYFCASSSRTGSEQYFGPGTRLTVT.

Regarding this clone: Different DNA sequences within this sample yield the same CDR3. The chain is built from TRBV5-6 and TRBJ2-7; 8 bases align to TRBD2. Germline loops: CDR1 SGHDT, CDR2 YYEEEE. V lost 5 bases, J lost 1 base, and 8 bases stayed unmatched. This CDR3 is built from 15 residues. CDR3 amino acids: CASSSAGGASYEQYF. Written as DNA, the CDR3 is TGTGCCAGCAGTTCCGCGGGGGGCGCATCCTACGAGCAGTACTTC.